The present T cell receptor beta chain was sequenced within a study of shared clonotypes between healthy human individuals. The protocol was immunoSEQ multiplex PCR, while the TCRdb copy is restricted to in-frame clones and leaves out a portion. The sample has about 2.4 million clones, approximately 93% seen once. The germline V gene encodes CDR1 MDHEN and CDR2 SYDVKM. The CDR3 consists of 16 residues. J was trimmed by 4 bases and V by 4 bases; bases with no gene match: 9. V gene TRBV28 combines with J gene TRBJ2-7; 11 bases fit TRBD2. Sequencing was carried out using naive CD4+ T cells from PBMCs. As for subset: CD45RA+ positively selected. The sequence came from a man in his late teens or twenties in good health. Some clones in this sample may be carry-over from other donors' samples. CDR3 nucleotide sequence: TGTGCCAGCAGTTCCATAGCGGGAGGGCTTCATTACGAGCAGTACTTC. This gives the protein CASSSIAGGLHYEQYF.